These 20 T cell receptor beta chains share one sample of origin, sequenced in a study of Graves' ophthalmopathy and Graves' hyperthyroidism. Researchers took RNA transcripts and amplified TCR beta CDR3 regions from them. Scientists carried out first-round RT-PCR using HTBI primers and then a second-round multiplex PCR. TCRdb redid the calling of the multiplex PCR reads with MiXCR, one entry per CDR3 protein. The sample has hundreds of thousands of distinct CDR3 sequences, roughly two fifths seen once. Sequenced sample: peripheral blood. These receptors were obtained from an adult man with Graves' ophthalmopathy.

This clonotype came up many times. Here the CDR3 DNA reads TGTGCCAGCAGCGCCGATGGGGGGGCTAGGGCTTTCTTT. This codes for CASSADGGARAFF. This chain joins TRBV7-3 and TRBJ1-1; tentatively, D is TRBD1 (6 bases). The V gene lost 5 bases and the J gene lost 11 bases, with 18 bases spanning the gap. Germline V CDR1 and CDR2: SGHTA, FQGTGA. The CDR3 is 13 amino acids. Using reference TRBV7-3 and TRBJ1-1 for the parts outside the CDR3, the full variable domain is GAGVSQTPSNKVTEKGKYVELRCDPISGHTALYWYRQSLGQGPEFLIYFQGTGAADDSGLPNDRFFAVRPEGSVSTLKIQRTERGDSAVYLCASSADGGARAFFGQGTRLTVV.

V is TRBV10-3 and J is TRBJ1-1; 10 bases match TRBD1. CDR3 size: 15 residues. Germline CDR1 and CDR2: ENHRY and SYGVKD. Trimming cost V 8 bases and J 6 bases; bases outside gene matches: 12. The CDR3 loop reads CAIGRQGQGWAEAFF. As DNA, the CDR3 is TGTGCCATCGGCCGCCAGGGACAGGGGTGGGCTGAAGCTTTCTTT.

Turning to this clonotype: The junction does not match germline at one end; this may be a read error. This sequence joins TRBV5-1 and TRBJ2-5; 7 nucleotides match TRBD2. This CDR3 is built from 17 residues. Germline V gives CDR1 SGHRS, CDR2 YFSETQ. The CDR3 reads CASSWGRGEVLQETQYF. Here the CDR3 DNA reads TGTGCCAGCAGCTGGGGTCGGGGGGAGGTCCTCCAAGAGACCCAGTACTTC.

This clonotype was counted only a few times. A much larger clone sits a single nucleotide away, making a read error possible. The chain couples TRBV29-1 to TRBJ2-5; D is uncertain. The V end was cut by 2 bases, the J end by 3 bases, with 7 bases between. There are 12 residues in the CDR3. The germline gives CDR1 SQVTM, CDR2 ANQGSEA. The CDR3 nucleotides are TGCAGCGTTGAACACTTTGAAGAGACCCAGTACTTC. Translated: CSVEHFEETQYF.

The rearrangement joins TRBV7-9 to TRBJ2-7, with D tentatively TRBD2 (5 bases). Germline V gene data show CDR1 as SEHNR and CDR2 as FQNEAQ (reference sequence). The ends were cut back, 3 bases at V and 5 bases at J, with 11 bases in the middle. This CDR3 has 13 amino acids. In nucleotides, the CDR3 is TGTGCCAGCAGCTTGAGCGGTAAGGACGAGCAGTACTTC. Translated: CASSLSGKDEQYF.

The genes are TRBV7-2 and TRBJ1-3; D is unresolved. The V gene lost 5 bases and the J gene lost 3 bases, with 11 bases spanning the gap. This CDR3 has 14 amino acids. Germline values: CDR1 SGHTA, CDR2 FQGNSA. The CDR3 is CASSQWANGNTIYF. The CDR3 bases are TGTGCCAGCAGCCAATGGGCAAATGGAAACACCATATATTTT.

This clonotype was detected only once. A much larger clone differs from this one at a single base, so this may be a read error. J is TRBJ2-7 and V is TRBV10-3; D perhaps matches TRBD1 (6 bases). Trimming pared 11 bases from V and 2 bases from J, leaving 16 bases between. The CDR3 runs 13 residues. Germline CDR1 and CDR2: ENHRY and SYGVKD. The CDR3 region has the DNA TGTGCCGTCCAAAGGGACAAGACCTACGAGCAGTACTTC. As protein: CAVQRDKTYEQYF.

This clonotype came up a few times. Given a much more abundant clone one base away, this may be a read error. The rearrangement joins TRBV2 to TRBJ1-2; D call uncertain. Germline CDR1 reads SNHLY; CDR2 reads FYNNEI. This CDR3 contains 13 residues. The CDR3 loop reads CAGSEVSRYGYTF. The DNA for the CDR3 is TGTGCCGGCAGTGAAGTGAGTAGGTATGGCTACACCTTC.

A single count supports this clonotype. The genes are TRBV7-9 and TRBJ2-7; weak D call: TRBD1 (6 bases). V lost 5 bases to trimming and J lost 5 bases, with 16 bases between them. This CDR3 has 14 amino acids. Germline CDR1 is SEHNR and CDR2 is FQNEAQ (reference sequence). CDR3 protein: CASSPLQGHDEQYF. The CDR3, as DNA: TGTGCCAGCAGCCCATTACAGGGTCACGACGAGCAGTACTTC.

This clonotype came up many times. This chain joins TRBV19 and TRBJ2-7, with D perhaps TRBD1 (5 bases). CDR1 LNHDA and CDR2 SQIVND come from the germline V gene (reference sequence). CDR3 length: 13 amino acids. Between the trimmed V and J ends, which lost 3 bases and 0 bases, there was a span of 6 bases. CDR3 sequence: CASSIDSSYEQYF. CDR3 sequence (DNA): TGTGCCAGTAGTATCGACAGCTCCTACGAGCAGTACTTC.

J is TRBJ2-2 and V is TRBV29-1; TRBD2 might be the D (5 bases). The germline V gene encodes CDR1 SQVTM and CDR2 ANQGSEA. This CDR3 has 14 amino acids. V dropped 3 bases and J dropped 3 bases, with 11 bases sitting between them. The DNA for the CDR3 is TGCAGCGTTGACCCCGGGGTATACACCGGGGAGCTGTTTTTT. This encodes CSVDPGVYTGELFF.

A few counts support this clonotype. The genes are TRBV7-9 and TRBJ1-4, with D perhaps TRBD1 (5 bases). V was pared by 3 bases and J by 8 bases, with 16 bases between. Germline CDR1 SEHNR, CDR2 FQNEAQ (reference sequence). This CDR3 is 15 amino acids long. CDR3 in amino acids: CASSLAGREVEKLFF. The DNA of the CDR3 is TGTGCCAGCAGCTTGGCTGGCAGGGAAGTCGAAAAACTGTTTTTT. Using reference TRBV7-9 and TRBJ1-4 for the parts outside the CDR3, the full variable domain is DTGVSQNPRHKITKRGQNVTFRCDPISEHNRLYWYRQTLGQGPEFLTYFQNEAQLEKSRLLSDRFSAERPKGSFSTLEIQRTEQGDSAMYLCASSLAGREVEKLFFGSGTQLSVL.

The rearrangement links TRBV19 to TRBJ1-4; 7 bases line up with TRBD1. The length of the CDR3 is 15 residues. J was trimmed by 3 bases and V by 0 bases; bases with no gene match: 1. Germline assignment: CDR1 LNHDA and CDR2 SQIVND (reference sequence). The CDR3 sequence: CASSIDGTANEKLFF. The CDR3 DNA follows: TGTGCCAGTAGTATAGATGGGACAGCTAATGAAAAACTGTTTTTT.

On this clonotype: The junction departs from germline at one end; a sequencing error may be responsible. This rearrangement joins TRBV10-3 to TRBJ1-6, with D perhaps matching TRBD1 (6 bases). CDR3 length: 14 amino acids. CDR1 ENHRY and CDR2 SYGVKD come from the germline V gene. The DNA of the CDR3 is TGTGCCACCAGTGACCCAGGGGTGATCTCACCCCCCCACTTT. This codes for CATSDPGVISPPHF.

This clonotype was detected many times. V gene TRBV2 combines with J gene TRBJ1-1, with 9 bases that match TRBD1. The V gene's germline CDR1 is SNHLY and CDR2 FYNNEI. The V gene end was trimmed by 10 bases and the J gene end by 5 bases; junction bases not matched to a gene: 8. The CDR3 is made up of 13 amino acids. This chain's CDR3 is CATQTGGRTEAFF. The CDR3 nucleotides are TGTGCCACCCAGACAGGGGGAAGAACTGAAGCTTTCTTT.

The chain links TRBV20-1 to TRBJ1-5, with TRBD1 as a possible D gene (6 bases). Per germline, CDR1 DFQATT and CDR2 SNEGSKA (reference sequence). The CDR3 spans 15 residues. Trimming left V 4 bases short and J 9 bases short, with 22 bases between. This chain's CDR3 is CSATKAGDVLGPQHF. The CDR3 DNA reads as TGCAGTGCTACCAAGGCAGGGGATGTATTGGGGCCCCAGCATTTT.

The V gene is TRBV29-1, the J gene TRBJ1-2, with D unclear. This CDR3 is 13 amino acids long. Trimming stripped 4 bases from V and 4 bases from J, with 13 bases between. Germline CDR1 is SQVTM and CDR2 is ANQGSEA. This chain's CDR3 is CSVVGGRPYGYTF. CDR3 in DNA: TGCAGCGTTGTTGGAGGGCGTCCCTATGGCTACACCTTC. Together with reference TRBV29-1 and TRBJ1-2, the CDR3 gives the full variable domain: SAVISQKPSRDICQRGTSLTIQCQVDSQVTMMFWYRQQPGQSLTLIATANQGSEATYESGFVIDKFPISRPNLTFSTLTVSNMSPEDSSIYLCSVVGGRPYGYTFGSGTRLTVV.

This clonotype was seen a single time. The chain combines TRBV29-1 with TRBJ2-5; 7 nucleotides line up with TRBD1. Matching the DNA end better, TRBJ2-4 makes the J call doubtful. Germline assignment: CDR1 SQVTM and CDR2 ANQGSEA. The CDR3 is made up of 16 amino acids. In DNA form, the CDR3 reads TGCAGCGTTGAAGATAGGGCAGGGGGAAGTAGAAACATTCAGTACTTC. Translating gives CSVEDRAGGSRNIQYF.

Comment on this clonotype: A much larger clone lies one base from this, so it may be a read error. This chain links TRBV14 with TRBJ1-4; D ambiguous. Trimming took off 1 base at V and 7 bases at J, with 10 bases between the two ends. The CDR3 is 14 amino acids. Germline assignment: CDR1 SGHDN and CDR2 FVKESK. CDR3 nucleotide sequence: TGTGCCAGCAGCCAAGGGACTCGGGGTGAAAAACTGTTTTTT. Translation: CASSQGTRGEKLFF.

The chain carries TRBV19 and TRBJ1-4, with D unclear. V was pared by 5 bases and J by 2 bases, with 12 bases between. The CDR3 extends over 15 amino acids. Per germline, CDR1 LNHDA and CDR2 SQIVND (reference sequence). CDR3 loop: CASSPRHGTNEKLFF. CDR3 in DNA: TGTGCCAGTAGTCCCCGCCATGGTACTAATGAAAAACTGTTTTTT.